This T cell receptor (beta chain) originates from a study of Graves' ophthalmopathy and Graves' hyperthyroidism. Using RNA transcripts, the TCR beta CDR3 regions were amplified. Following a first-round RT-PCR that used HTBI primers, a second-round multiplex PCR was carried out. TCRdb re-derived calls from the multiplex PCR reads in MiXCR, one entry per CDR3 protein. Of approximately 480,000 distinct CDR3 sequences in the sample, under 15% were seen once. The PBMCs were taken from 10 ml of fresh peripheral blood. This clonotype was observed at least ten times. Germline-derived CDR1 and CDR2 are MDHEN and SYDVKM. V lost 6 bases, J lost 3 bases, and 8 bases stayed unmatched. The CDR3 is 15 amino acids.

The TCR was taken from a woman under 40 with Graves' ophthalmopathy. The V gene is TRBV28, the J gene TRBJ2-5, with 9 bases aligning to TRBD2. Specimen: blood. The CDR3: CASSPSRGGKETQYF. The CDR3 DNA reads TGTGCCAGCAGCCCTTCGCGGGGGGGCAAAGAGACCCAGTACTTC. The entire variable domain, with the rest obtained from reference TRBV28 and TRBJ2-5, is as follows: DVKVTQSSRYLVKRTGEKVFLECVQDMDHENMFWYRQDPGLGLRLIYFSYDVKMKEKGDIPEGYSVSREKKERFSLILESASTNQTSMYLCASSPSRGGKETQYFGPGTRLLVL.